The rows below give T cell receptor beta chains drawn from one sample of a study of neoadjuvant nivolumab and ipilimumab in lung cancer. Clones were read by immunoSEQ multiplex PCR, and TCRdb kept only the in-frame ones, dropping some. The sample carries about 38,000 clones, approximately 92% recorded once. The source was peripheral blood, collected before neoadjuvant nivolumab, alone or with ipilimumab. The receptor set was obtained from an adult with non-small cell lung cancer. Each CDR3 is given with its conserved first and last residue. The D gene is left open where the match is weak. Rows give clone size only sometimes, using once, few, many, or a class for an expanded clone.

J gene: TRBJ2-7; V gene: TRBV4-1; D gene: NA; clone size: NA; CDR3 length: 14; CDR3 protein: CASSARTVNDEQYF; CDR3 DNA: TGCGCCAGCAGCGCCAGGACAGTTAACGACGAGCAGTACTTC
J gene: TRBJ2-1; V gene: TRBV5-5; D gene: NA; clone size: NA; CDR3 length: 12; CDR3 protein: CASSFPYNEQFF; CDR3 DNA: TGTGCCAGCAGCTTCCCGTACAATGAGCAGTTCTTC
J gene: TRBJ2-2; V gene: TRBV13; D gene: TRBD2; clone size: NA; CDR3 length: 16; CDR3 protein: CASSLLAGGDTGELFF; CDR3 DNA: TGTGCCAGCAGCCTCCTAGCGGGAGGGGATACCGGGGAGCTGTTTTTT
J gene: TRBJ1-1; V gene: TRBV7-9; D gene: NA; clone size: NA; CDR3 length: 11; CDR3 protein: CASSFGTEAFF; CDR3 DNA: TGTGCCAGCAGCTTCGGCACTGAAGCTTTCTTT
J gene: TRBJ1-2; V gene: TRBV7-6; D gene: TRBD1; clone size: once; CDR3 length: 15; CDR3 protein: CASSPRQGGPYGYTF; CDR3 DNA: TGTGCCAGCAGCCCTCGACAGGGGGGCCCCTATGGCTACACCTTC
J gene: TRBJ1-5; V gene: TRBV19; D gene: NA; clone size: NA; CDR3 length: 15; CDR3 protein: CASSPAGGAGQPQHF; CDR3 DNA: TGTGCCAGTAGTCCAGCGGGGGGCGCGGGTCAGCCCCAGCATTTT
J gene: TRBJ1-2; V gene: TRBV29-1; D gene: TRBD1; clone size: once; CDR3 length: 12; CDR3 protein: CSAGQGANGYTF; CDR3 DNA: TGCAGTGCCGGACAGGGGGCAAATGGCTACACCTTC
J gene: TRBJ2-7; V gene: TRBV9; D gene: TRBD2; clone size: NA; CDR3 length: 17; CDR3 protein: CASSVGTSGRWGYEQYF; CDR3 DNA: TGTGCCAGCAGCGTAGGGACTAGCGGGAGGTGGGGCTACGAGCAGTACTTC
J gene: TRBJ1-3; V gene: TRBV29-1; D gene: TRBD1; clone size: NA; CDR3 length: 12; CDR3 protein: CSVRDRGNTIYF; CDR3 DNA: TGCAGCGTCCGGGACAGGGGAAACACCATATATTTT
J gene: TRBJ2-5; V gene: TRBV27; D gene: NA; clone size: NA; CDR3 length: 14; CDR3 protein: CASSQRTDQETQYF; CDR3 DNA: TGTGCCAGCAGTCAGCGGACGGACCAAGAGACCCAGTACTTC
J gene: TRBJ2-3; V gene: TRBV7-8; D gene: NA; clone size: NA; CDR3 length: 15; CDR3 protein: CASSLEAASTDTQYF; CDR3 DNA: TGTGCCAGCAGCTTAGAAGCGGCTAGCACAGATACGCAGTATTTT
J gene: TRBJ2-7; V gene: TRBV9; D gene: NA; clone size: NA; CDR3 length: 14; CDR3 protein: CASSPGTPSYEQYF; CDR3 DNA: TGTGCCAGCAGCCCCGGGACCCCATCCTACGAGCAGTACTTC
J gene: TRBJ2-5; V gene: TRBV27; D gene: NA; clone size: NA; CDR3 length: 14; CDR3 protein: CASRKQGLQETQYF; CDR3 DNA: TGTGCCAGCAGGAAACAGGGACTTCAGGAGACCCAGTACTTC
J gene: TRBJ2-5; V gene: TRBV30; D gene: NA; clone size: NA; CDR3 length: 14; CDR3 protein: CAWIKWGAQETQYF; CDR3 DNA: TGTGCCTGGATAAAGTGGGGGGCCCAAGAGACCCAGTACTTC
J gene: TRBJ1-2; V gene: TRBV19; D gene: TRBD1; clone size: NA; CDR3 length: 14; CDR3 protein: CASSMGRTGLGYTF; CDR3 DNA: TGTGCCAGTAGTATGGGACGGACAGGGCTTGGCTACACCTTC
J gene: TRBJ1-5; V gene: TRBV6-1; D gene: NA; clone size: once; CDR3 length: 15; CDR3 protein: CASSEELTGNQPQHF; CDR3 DNA: TGTGCCAGCAGTGAAGAATTGACGGGCAATCAGCCCCAGCATTTT
J gene: TRBJ1-1; V gene: TRBV7-9; D gene: NA; clone size: NA; CDR3 length: 13; CDR3 protein: CASSSQGNTEAFF; CDR3 DNA: TGTGCCAGCAGCTCACAGGGAAACACTGAAGCTTTCTTT
J gene: TRBJ2-7; V gene: TRBV27; D gene: NA; clone size: NA; CDR3 length: 14; CDR3 protein: CASSSGPPFNEQYF; CDR3 DNA: TGTGCCAGCAGTTCGGGACCCCCTTTCAACGAGCAGTACTTC
J gene: TRBJ1-2; V gene: TRBV4-1; D gene: TRBD1; clone size: NA; CDR3 length: 14; CDR3 protein: CASSQRDRDDGYTF; CDR3 DNA: TGCGCCAGCAGCCAGCGAGACAGGGATGACGGCTACACCTTC
J gene: TRBJ1-2; V gene: TRBV5-4; D gene: TRBD1; clone size: NA; CDR3 length: 14; CDR3 protein: CASSLTGVNYGYTF; CDR3 DNA: TGTGCCAGCAGCTTAACAGGGGTGAACTATGGCTACACCTTC
J gene: TRBJ2-1; V gene: TRBV18; D gene: TRBD2; clone size: NA; CDR3 length: 17; CDR3 protein: CASSPPRLAGEDNEQFF; CDR3 DNA: TGTGCCAGCTCACCACCGAGACTAGCGGGAGAGGACAATGAGCAGTTCTTC
J gene: TRBJ2-3; V gene: TRBV7-8; D gene: NA; clone size: NA; CDR3 length: 11; CDR3 protein: CASSFTDTQYF; CDR3 DNA: TGTGCCAGCAGCTTCACAGATACGCAGTATTTT
J gene: TRBJ2-7; V gene: TRBV18; D gene: TRBD1; clone size: NA; CDR3 length: 14; CDR3 protein: CASSPGTDSYEQYF; CDR3 DNA: TGTGCCAGCTCACCCGGGACAGACTCCTACGAGCAGTACTTC
J gene: TRBJ2-1; V gene: TRBV2; D gene: NA; clone size: NA; CDR3 length: 14; CDR3 protein: CASGGKEVYNEQFF; CDR3 DNA: TGTGCCAGCGGGGGGAAGGAGGTTTACAATGAGCAGTTCTTC
J gene: TRBJ2-3; V gene: TRBV6-4; D gene: TRBD1; clone size: once; CDR3 length: 13; CDR3 protein: CASSETGADTQYF; CDR3 DNA: TGTGCCAGCAGTGAGACAGGGGCAGATACGCAGTATTTT
J gene: TRBJ2-5; V gene: TRBV5-5; D gene: NA; clone size: NA; CDR3 length: 14; CDR3 protein: CASSFGAGTETQYF; CDR3 DNA: TGTGCCAGCAGCTTCGGGGCAGGGACAGAGACCCAGTACTTC
J gene: TRBJ1-2; V gene: TRBV14; D gene: NA; clone size: NA; CDR3 length: 15; CDR3 protein: CASSPGGSANYGYTF; CDR3 DNA: TGTGCCAGCAGCCCCGGTGGATCAGCTAACTATGGCTACACCTTC
J gene: TRBJ2-7; V gene: TRBV6-6; D gene: TRBD1; clone size: NA; CDR3 length: 13; CDR3 protein: CASTPGQQYEQYF; CDR3 DNA: TGTGCCAGCACCCCGGGACAGCAATACGAGCAGTACTTC
J gene: TRBJ1-2; V gene: TRBV6-5; D gene: NA; clone size: NA; CDR3 length: 15; CDR3 protein: CASSFQSGTNYGYTF; CDR3 DNA: TGTGCCAGCAGTTTCCAGTCCGGGACAAACTATGGCTACACCTTC
J gene: TRBJ2-3; V gene: TRBV4-3; D gene: TRBD1; clone size: NA; CDR3 length: 15; CDR3 protein: CASSQATGNTDTQYF; CDR3 DNA: TGCGCCAGCAGCCAAGCGACAGGGAACACAGATACGCAGTATTTT
J gene: TRBJ2-1; V gene: TRBV1; D gene: NA; clone size: NA; CDR3 length: 16; CDR3 protein: CTSSQVANPFYNEQFF; CDR3 DNA: TGCACCAGCAGCCAAGTCGCTAACCCGTTTTACAATGAGCAGTTCTTC
J gene: TRBJ2-5; V gene: TRBV6-1; D gene: TRBD1; clone size: NA; CDR3 length: 19; CDR3 protein: CASSEAFPGQGSRQETQYF; CDR3 DNA: TGTGCCAGCAGTGAAGCATTTCCGGGACAGGGGAGTCGGCAAGAGACCCAGTACTTC
J gene: TRBJ2-7; V gene: TRBV5-4; D gene: TRBD1; clone size: few; CDR3 length: 14; CDR3 protein: CASSLDQGAGEQYF; CDR3 DNA: TGTGCCAGCAGCTTGGACCAGGGGGCTGGGGAGCAGTACTTC
J gene: TRBJ1-1; V gene: TRBV30; D gene: NA; clone size: NA; CDR3 length: 12; CDR3 protein: CAWSGVAVEAFF; CDR3 DNA: TGTGCCTGGAGTGGGGTTGCTGTTGAAGCTTTCTTT
J gene: TRBJ1-2; V gene: TRBV25-1; D gene: TRBD1; clone size: few; CDR3 length: 15; CDR3 protein: CASSLGQGGYYGYTF; CDR3 DNA: TGTGCCAGCAGTCTGGGCCAGGGGGGTTACTATGGCTACACCTTC
J gene: TRBJ2-7; V gene: TRBV18; D gene: TRBD2; clone size: once; CDR3 length: 13; CDR3 protein: CASSPPAGYEQYF; CDR3 DNA: TGTGCCAGCTCACCACCAGCGGGGTACGAGCAGTACTTC
J gene: TRBJ2-1; V gene: TRBV7-8; D gene: TRBD2; clone size: NA; CDR3 length: 19; CDR3 protein: CASSLGTSGRGRSYNEQFF; CDR3 DNA: TGTGCCAGCAGCTTAGGGACTAGCGGGAGGGGGAGGTCCTACAATGAGCAGTTCTTC
J gene: TRBJ2-7; V gene: TRBV6-6; D gene: TRBD1; clone size: NA; CDR3 length: 14; CDR3 protein: CASSHRQGNYEQYF; CDR3 DNA: TGTGCCAGCAGTCACCGACAGGGAAACTACGAGCAGTACTTC
J gene: TRBJ2-1; V gene: TRBV2; D gene: NA; clone size: NA; CDR3 length: 17; CDR3 protein: CASLWGLLGGSYNEQFF; CDR3 DNA: TGTGCCAGCCTGTGGGGACTTCTAGGGGGCTCCTACAATGAGCAGTTCTTC
J gene: TRBJ1-1; V gene: TRBV5-4; D gene: NA; clone size: NA; CDR3 length: 13; CDR3 protein: CASSPEGNTEAFF; CDR3 DNA: TGTGCCAGCAGTCCCGAGGGCAACACTGAAGCTTTCTTT
J gene: TRBJ2-7; V gene: TRBV9; D gene: NA; clone size: NA; CDR3 length: 13; CDR3 protein: CASSVAGVDEQYF; CDR3 DNA: TGTGCCAGCAGCGTAGCGGGGGTGGACGAGCAGTACTTC
J gene: TRBJ2-1; V gene: TRBV5-6; D gene: NA; clone size: NA; CDR3 length: 17; CDR3 protein: CASSLRLTSGNYNEQFF; CDR3 DNA: TGTGCCAGCAGCTTGAGGCTCACAAGCGGCAACTACAATGAGCAGTTCTTC
J gene: TRBJ2-7; V gene: TRBV4-1; D gene: NA; clone size: NA; CDR3 length: 15; CDR3 protein: CASSQAGSPDFEQYF; CDR3 DNA: TGCGCCAGCAGCCAAGCCGGGTCCCCCGACTTTGAGCAGTACTTC
J gene: TRBJ2-7; V gene: TRBV7-2; D gene: TRBD2; clone size: once; CDR3 length: 14; CDR3 protein: CASSSGLVGYEQYF; CDR3 DNA: TGTGCCAGCAGCTCGGGACTAGTCGGCTACGAGCAGTACTTC
J gene: TRBJ2-7; V gene: TRBV7-2; D gene: NA; clone size: once; CDR3 length: 14; CDR3 protein: CASSLVFRRSEQYF; CDR3 DNA: TGTGCCAGCAGCTTAGTTTTCCGCCGGTCCGAGCAGTACTTC
J gene: TRBJ2-1; V gene: TRBV29-1; D gene: TRBD1; clone size: NA; CDR3 length: 14; CDR3 protein: CSVATSDTGTGKFF; CDR3 DNA: TGCAGCGTTGCTACATCGGATACCGGGACAGGGAAGTTCTTC
J gene: TRBJ2-1; V gene: TRBV6-1; D gene: TRBD2; clone size: NA; CDR3 length: 14; CDR3 protein: CATLGTSGSNEQFF; CDR3 DNA: TGTGCCACCTTAGGGACTAGCGGGAGTAATGAGCAGTTCTTC
J gene: TRBJ2-7; V gene: TRBV10-3; D gene: NA; clone size: NA; CDR3 length: 15; CDR3 protein: CAISESRRGRNEQYF; CDR3 DNA: TGTGCCATCAGTGAGTCGCGTAGGGGCCGCAACGAGCAGTACTTC
J gene: TRBJ2-1; V gene: TRBV5-1; D gene: NA; clone size: NA; CDR3 length: 15; CDR3 protein: CASSFQGAESNEQFF; CDR3 DNA: TGCGCCAGCAGCTTCCAAGGGGCCGAGTCCAATGAGCAGTTCTTC
J gene: TRBJ2-1; V gene: TRBV5-1; D gene: NA; clone size: NA; CDR3 length: 13; CDR3 protein: CASSLGPDNEQFF; CDR3 DNA: TGCGCCAGCAGCTTGGGGCCGGACAATGAGCAGTTCTTC
J gene: TRBJ2-7; V gene: TRBV2; D gene: NA; clone size: NA; CDR3 length: 13; CDR3 protein: CASTQEGGYEQYF; CDR3 DNA: TGTGCCAGCACCCAAGAGGGCGGCTACGAGCAGTACTTC
J gene: TRBJ2-5; V gene: TRBV11-2; D gene: TRBD2; clone size: NA; CDR3 length: 16; CDR3 protein: CASSWGIGRAEETQYF; CDR3 DNA: TGTGCCAGCAGCTGGGGGATAGGGAGGGCCGAGGAGACCCAGTACTTC